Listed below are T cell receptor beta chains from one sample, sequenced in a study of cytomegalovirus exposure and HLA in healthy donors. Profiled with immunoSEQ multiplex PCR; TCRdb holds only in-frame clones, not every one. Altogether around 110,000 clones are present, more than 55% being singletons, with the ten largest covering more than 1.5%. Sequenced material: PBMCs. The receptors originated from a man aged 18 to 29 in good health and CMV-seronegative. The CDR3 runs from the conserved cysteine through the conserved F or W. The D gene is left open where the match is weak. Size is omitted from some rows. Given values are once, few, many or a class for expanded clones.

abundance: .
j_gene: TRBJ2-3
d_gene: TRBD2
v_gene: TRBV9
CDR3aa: CASGGLAPRSDTQYF
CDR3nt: TGTGCCAGCGGCGGACTAGCGCCTCGGAGTGATACGCAGTATTTT

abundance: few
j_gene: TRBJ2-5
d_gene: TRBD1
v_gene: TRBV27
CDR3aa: CASSLRDRVGETQYF
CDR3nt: TGTGCCAGCAGTTTACGGGACAGGGTTGGAGAGACCCAGTACTTC

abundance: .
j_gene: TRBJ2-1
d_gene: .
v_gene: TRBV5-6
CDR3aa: CASSPGGGYNEQFF
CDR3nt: TGTGCCAGCAGTCCGGGGGGCGGCTACAATGAGCAGTTCTTC

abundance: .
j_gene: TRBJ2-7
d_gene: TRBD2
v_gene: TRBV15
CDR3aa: CATSRDGGGEQYF
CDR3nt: TGTGCCACCAGCAGAGATGGGGGGGGCGAGCAGTACTTC

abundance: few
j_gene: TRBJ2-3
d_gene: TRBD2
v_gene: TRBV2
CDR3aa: CASLLSTVSSLISGITDTQYF
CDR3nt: TGTGCCAGCTTACTCTCAACTGTGTCATCTTTGATTAGCGGGATTACAGATACGCAGTATTTT

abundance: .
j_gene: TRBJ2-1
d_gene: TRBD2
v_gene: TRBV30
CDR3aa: CAWSVLVTSRNNEQFF
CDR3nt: TGTGCCTGGAGTGTACTTGTGACTAGCCGAAACAATGAGCAGTTCTTC

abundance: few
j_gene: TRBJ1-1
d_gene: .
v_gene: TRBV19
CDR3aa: CASSMRNTEAFF
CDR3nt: TGTGCCAGTAGTATGAGGAACACTGAAGCTTTCTTT

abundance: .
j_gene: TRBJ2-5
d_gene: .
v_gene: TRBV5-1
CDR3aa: CASSLLNSPQETQYF
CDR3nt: TGCGCCAGCAGCTTGCTGAACTCTCCTCAAGAGACCCAGTACTTC

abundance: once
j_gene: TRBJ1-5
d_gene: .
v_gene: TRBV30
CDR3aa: CAWSVERGQPQHF
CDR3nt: TGTGCCTGGAGTGTCGAGCGGGGTCAGCCCCAGCATTTT

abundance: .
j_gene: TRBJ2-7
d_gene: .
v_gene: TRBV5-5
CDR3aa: CASSLRTYEQYF
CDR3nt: TGTGCCAGCAGCTTGCGTACCTACGAGCAGTACTTC

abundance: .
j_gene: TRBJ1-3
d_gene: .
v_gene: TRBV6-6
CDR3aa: CASRKVRRDTIYF
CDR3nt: TGTGCCAGCAGGAAGGTGAGGCGTGACACCATATATTTT

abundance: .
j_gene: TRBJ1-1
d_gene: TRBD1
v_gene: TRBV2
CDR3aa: CASRDRGTTVGAFF
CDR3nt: TGTGCCAGCAGGGACAGGGGGACGACCGTTGGAGCTTTCTTT

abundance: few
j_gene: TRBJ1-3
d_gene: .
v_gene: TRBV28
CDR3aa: CASRARASGNTIYF
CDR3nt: TGTGCCAGCAGGGCGAGGGCGTCCGGAAACACCATATATTTT

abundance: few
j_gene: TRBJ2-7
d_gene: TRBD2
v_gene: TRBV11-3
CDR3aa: CASSLGGAGLYEQYF
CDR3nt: TGTGCCAGCAGCTTAGGTGGAGCGGGACTCTACGAGCAGTACTTC

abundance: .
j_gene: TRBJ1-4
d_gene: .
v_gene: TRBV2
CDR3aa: CASSEVVATNEKLFF
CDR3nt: TGTGCCAGCTCAGAAGTAGTTGCAACTAATGAAAAACTGTTTTTC

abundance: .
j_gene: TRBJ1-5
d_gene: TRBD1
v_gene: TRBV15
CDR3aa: CATSRPDRARRPQHF
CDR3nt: TGTGCCACCAGCAGGCCAGACAGGGCCCGTCGGCCCCAGCATTTT

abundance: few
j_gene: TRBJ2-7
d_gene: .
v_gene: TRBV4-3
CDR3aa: CASSPRVGTYEQYF
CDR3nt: TGCGCCAGCAGCCCCAGGGTTGGAACCTACGAGCAGTACTTC

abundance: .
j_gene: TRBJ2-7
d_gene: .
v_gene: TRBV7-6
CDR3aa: CASSLSEVSGNYEQYF
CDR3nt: TGTGCCAGCAGCTTATCCGAGGTGTCCGGAAACTACGAGCAGTACTTC

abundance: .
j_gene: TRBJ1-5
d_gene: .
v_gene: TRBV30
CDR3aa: CAWSFAQGDQPQHF
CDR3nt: TGTGCCTGGAGTTTTGCACAGGGAGATCAGCCCCAGCATTTT

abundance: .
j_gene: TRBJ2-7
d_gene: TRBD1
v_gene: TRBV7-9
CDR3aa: CASSLTGGFEQYF
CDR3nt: TGTGCCAGCAGCTTGACAGGGGGCTTCGAGCAGTACTTC

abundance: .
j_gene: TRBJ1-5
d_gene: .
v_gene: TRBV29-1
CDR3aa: CSVREGNQPQHF
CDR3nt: TGCAGCGTCCGGGAGGGCAATCAGCCCCAGCATTTT

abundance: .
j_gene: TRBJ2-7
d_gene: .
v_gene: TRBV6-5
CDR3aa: CASTGQGGYEQYF
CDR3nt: TGTGCCAGCACCGGCCAGGGGGGTTACGAGCAGTACTTC

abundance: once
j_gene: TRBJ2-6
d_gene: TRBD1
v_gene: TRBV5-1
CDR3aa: CASSRFRDRGITGANVLTF
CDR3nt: TGCGCCAGCAGCAGGTTTAGGGACAGGGGAATTACTGGGGCCAACGTCCTGACTTTC

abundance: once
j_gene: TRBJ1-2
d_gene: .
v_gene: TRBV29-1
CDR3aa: CSVGRADGYTF
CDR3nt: TGCAGCGTTGGGAGGGCGGATGGCTACACCTTC

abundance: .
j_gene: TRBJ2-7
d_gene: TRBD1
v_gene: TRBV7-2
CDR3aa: CASRFPATGGEQYF
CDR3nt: TGTGCCAGCAGGTTTCCCGCGACAGGGGGGGAGCAGTACTTC

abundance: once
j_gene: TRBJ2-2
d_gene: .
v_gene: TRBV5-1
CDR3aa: CASSLGRDTGELFF
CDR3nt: TGCGCCAGCAGCTTGGGCAGGGACACCGGGGAGCTGTTTTTT

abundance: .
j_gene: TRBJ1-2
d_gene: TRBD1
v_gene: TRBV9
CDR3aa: CASSVSGQTIYGYTF
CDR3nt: TGTGCCAGCAGCGTATCGGGACAGACAATCTATGGCTACACCTTC

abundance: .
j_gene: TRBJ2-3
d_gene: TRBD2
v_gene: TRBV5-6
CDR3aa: CASSWTSGRSTDTQYF
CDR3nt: TGTGCCAGCAGCTGGACCAGCGGGAGGAGCACAGATACGCAGTATTTT

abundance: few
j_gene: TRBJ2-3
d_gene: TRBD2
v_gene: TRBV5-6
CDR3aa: CASMAGGPTDTQYF
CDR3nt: TGTGCCAGCATGGCGGGGGGGCCGACAGATACGCAGTATTTT

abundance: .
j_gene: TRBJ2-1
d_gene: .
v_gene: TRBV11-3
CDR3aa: CASSLVRGSEQFF
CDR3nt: TGTGCCAGCAGCTTAGTGAGGGGGAGTGAGCAGTTCTTC

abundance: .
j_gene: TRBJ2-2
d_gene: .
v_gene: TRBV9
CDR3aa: CASSVYRTGELFF
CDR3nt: TGTGCCAGCAGCGTATATCGGACCGGGGAGCTGTTTTTT

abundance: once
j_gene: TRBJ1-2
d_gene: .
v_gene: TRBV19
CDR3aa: CASSTPGLGYGYTF
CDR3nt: TGTGCCAGTAGTACCCCAGGGTTGGGCTATGGCTACACCTTC

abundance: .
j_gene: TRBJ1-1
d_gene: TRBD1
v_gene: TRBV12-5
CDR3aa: CASGPPDRVLRRYPEAFF
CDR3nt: TGTGCTAGTGGGCCGCCAGACAGGGTACTTAGGAGGTATCCTGAAGCTTTCTTT

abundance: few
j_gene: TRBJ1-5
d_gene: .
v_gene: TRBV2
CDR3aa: CASTSLKGHNSNQPQHF
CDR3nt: TGTGCCAGCACCTCCCTCAAGGGACATAATAGCAATCAGCCCCAGCATTTT

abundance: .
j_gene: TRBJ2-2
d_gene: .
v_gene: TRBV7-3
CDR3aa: CASNHGGPGGELFF
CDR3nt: TGTGCCAGCAACCACGGGGGGCCGGGCGGGGAGCTGTTTTTT

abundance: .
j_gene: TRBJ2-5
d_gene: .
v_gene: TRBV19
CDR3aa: CASSDWTEETQYF
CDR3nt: TGTGCCAGTAGTGATTGGACAGAAGAGACCCAGTACTTC

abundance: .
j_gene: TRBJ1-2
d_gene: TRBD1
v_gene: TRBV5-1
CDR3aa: CASAWDRDRGYTF
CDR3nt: TGCGCCAGCGCGTGGGACAGGGATCGCGGCTACACCTTC

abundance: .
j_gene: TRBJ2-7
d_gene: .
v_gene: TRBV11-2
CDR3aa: CASSLFGGYEQYF
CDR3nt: TGTGCCAGCAGCTTATTCGGCGGCTACGAGCAGTACTTC

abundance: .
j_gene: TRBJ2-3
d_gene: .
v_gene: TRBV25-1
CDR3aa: CASSHQGPRTDTQYF
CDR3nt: TGTGCCAGTAGCCACCAGGGTCCTCGCACAGATACGCAGTATTTT

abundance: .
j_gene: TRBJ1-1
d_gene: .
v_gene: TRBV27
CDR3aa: CASCPNQGGNTEAFF
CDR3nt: TGTGCCAGTTGCCCCAATCAGGGAGGGAACACTGAAGCTTTCTTT

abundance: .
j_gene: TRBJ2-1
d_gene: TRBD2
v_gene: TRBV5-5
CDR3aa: CASSLIAGAAYYNEQFF
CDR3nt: TGTGCCAGCAGCTTAATCGCGGGAGCCGCTTACTACAATGAGCAGTTCTTC

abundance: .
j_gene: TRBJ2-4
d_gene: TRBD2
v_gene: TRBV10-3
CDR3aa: CATLGEGTKNIQYF
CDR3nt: TGTGCCACCCTGGGGGAGGGGACCAAAAACATTCAGTACTTC

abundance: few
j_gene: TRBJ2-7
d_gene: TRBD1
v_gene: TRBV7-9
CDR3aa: CASSTGTGSYEQYF
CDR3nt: TGTGCCAGCAGCACCGGGACAGGATCCTACGAGCAGTACTTC

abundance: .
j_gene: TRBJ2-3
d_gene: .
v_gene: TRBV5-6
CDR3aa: CASSFRASTDTQYF
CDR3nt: TGTGCCAGCAGCTTCAGGGCTAGCACAGATACGCAGTATTTT

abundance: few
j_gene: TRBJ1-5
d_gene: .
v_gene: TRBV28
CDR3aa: CASSLTDQPQHF
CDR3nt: TGTGCCAGCAGTTTGACAGATCAGCCCCAGCATTTT

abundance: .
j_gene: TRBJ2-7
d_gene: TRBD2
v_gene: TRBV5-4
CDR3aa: CASSSGGGDPSYEQYF
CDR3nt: TGTGCCAGCAGCTCAGGCGGGGGGGACCCCTCCTACGAGCAGTACTTC

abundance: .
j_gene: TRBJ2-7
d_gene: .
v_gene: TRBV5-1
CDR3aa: CASSLDAGQTYEQYF
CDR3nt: TGCGCCAGCAGCTTGGATGCGGGCCAGACCTACGAGCAGTACTTC

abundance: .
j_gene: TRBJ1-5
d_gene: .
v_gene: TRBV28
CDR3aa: CASKKGGQPQHF
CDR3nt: TGTGCCAGCAAAAAAGGGGGTCAGCCCCAGCATTTT

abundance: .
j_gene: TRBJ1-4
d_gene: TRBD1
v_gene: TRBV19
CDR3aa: CASRDRGNEKLFF
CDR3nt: TGTGCCAGCCGGGACAGGGGAAATGAAAAACTGTTTTTT

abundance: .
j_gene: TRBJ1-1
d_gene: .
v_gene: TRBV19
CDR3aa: CASGQGSGEAFF
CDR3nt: TGTGCCAGTGGCCAGGGTTCAGGTGAAGCTTTCTTT

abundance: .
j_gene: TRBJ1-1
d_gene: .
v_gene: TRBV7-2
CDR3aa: CASSLVRRQRMNTEAFF
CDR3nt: TGTGCCAGCAGCTTAGTTAGACGACAGAGAATGAACACTGAAGCTTTCTTT